The clone carrying this TCR beta chain was observed many times. Clones were read by immunoSEQ multiplex PCR, and TCRdb kept only the in-frame ones, dropping some. The sample has about 280,000 clones; roughly 86% are singletons. Trimming left V 5 bases short and J 7 bases short, with 9 bases between. The CDR3 consists of 11 residues. Germline V gives CDR1 LGHDT, CDR2 YNNKEL (reference sequence). The data were taken from a study of blood T cell repertoires in COVID-19. This rearrangement joins TRBV3-1 (or the pseudogene TRBV3-2) to TRBJ2-7; TRBD1 might be the D (7 bases). This receptor was obtained from a woman in her 30s with COVID-19, enrolled during active disease. The sample comprised peripheral blood. In DNA, the CDR3 is TGTGCCAGCAGCTCAGGGGGGGAGCAGTACTTC. Protein sequence: CASSSGGEQYF.